A selection of T cell receptor beta chains follows, all from one sample in a study of T-cell reconstitution after alpha-beta-depleted transplantation in children. A single record per CDR3 protein comes from TCRdb applying MiXCR to the PCR reads. The data contain 500,000 or so distinct CDR3 sequences, 32% of them singletons. The sequences come from PBMCs from the stem cell graft donor, collected from the stem cell graft. These receptors came from a human donor who donated a stem cell graft to a child with aplastic anemia. The CDR3 runs from the conserved cysteine through the conserved F or W. D genes are given only for firm matches. The size field is filled for only some rows; it gives once, few, many or a size class.

TRBJ2-1	TRBV29-1	NA	TRBD2	CSVASGRIDEQFF	TGCAGCGTTGCTAGCGGGAGAATAGATGAGCAGTTCTTC
TRBJ2-1	TRBV24-1	NA	NA	CATSEQGLLNYNEQFF	TGTGCCACCAGTGAACAGGGACTCCTTAACTACAATGAGCAGTTCTTC
TRBJ2-3	TRBV20-1	NA	NA	CSARDPSRGTDTQYF	TGCAGTGCTAGAGATCCTTCCCGAGGGACAGATACGCAGTATTTT
TRBJ2-5	TRBV5-5	NA	NA	CASSLAAQSLETQYF	TGTGCCAGCAGCTTGGCGGCACAGAGTCTAGAGACCCAGTACTTC
TRBJ2-3	TRBV30	NA	TRBD2	CAWSLGEGGADTQYF	TGTGCCTGGAGTCTGGGGGAGGGCGGGGCAGATACGCAGTATTTT
TRBJ1-2	TRBV12-3/TRBV12-4	few	TRBD1	CASSPGQHRGYGYTF	TGTGCCAGCAGCCCGGGCCAACACAGGGGGTATGGCTACACCTTC
TRBJ1-1	TRBV9	NA	NA	CASSVLPTENTEAFF	TGTGCCAGCAGCGTACTCCCGACCGAAAACACTGAAGCTTTCTTT
TRBJ2-5	TRBV12-3/TRBV12-4	few	NA	CASSFKSGGETQYF	TGTGCCAGCAGTTTCAAGTCAGGGGGGGAGACCCAGTACTTC
TRBJ2-1	TRBV12-3/TRBV12-4	NA	TRBD2	CASSPKPSGGYNEQFF	TGTGCCAGCAGTCCGAAACCTAGCGGGGGTTACAATGAGCAGTTCTTC
TRBJ2-5	TRBV7-2	NA	NA	CASSPQGGGGRTQYF	TGTGCCAGCAGCCCTCAAGGCGGTGGGGGGCGGACCCAGTACTTC
TRBJ2-1	TRBV30	NA	TRBD2	CAWSVVRTSGSGNEQFF	TGTGCCTGGAGTGTAGTTAGGACTAGCGGGAGCGGCAATGAGCAGTTCTTC
TRBJ2-1	TRBV19	once	NA	CASSQLYSYNEQFF	TGTGCCAGTAGTCAACTTTACTCCTACAATGAGCAGTTCTTC
TRBJ2-7	TRBV6-2/TRBV6-3	NA	TRBD2	CASSYPTGTSGYEQYF	TGTGCCAGCAGTTATCCTACAGGGACTAGCGGCTACGAGCAGTACTTC